These T cell receptor beta chains were read from a single sample in a study of T-cell reconstitution after alpha-beta-depleted transplantation in children. A single record per CDR3 protein comes from TCRdb applying MiXCR to the PCR reads. The sample has around 600,000 distinct CDR3 sequences, under 25% seen once. Sample: PBMCs, mostly from graft donor cells, taken 360 days after TCRalphabeta/CD19-depleted stem cell transplant. Source of these receptors: a boy younger than two who had a stem cell transplant for acute myeloid leukemia, so the T cells may come from the graft donor. CDR3s leave out the opening cysteine and the closing phenylalanine or tryptophan. Fields, in order: J gene, V gene, CDR3 protein.

TRBJ2-5 TRBV4-3 ASSQDWRVRETQY
TRBJ1-4 TRBV20-1 SVGGRPNEKLF
TRBJ1-4 TRBV20-1 SARDPELGSNEKLF
TRBJ1-1 TRBV4-2 ASSLTLGTEAF
TRBJ2-3 TRBV29-1 SVEEFEDTQY
TRBJ2-2 TRBV5-5 ASSSTVFRDSNTGELF
TRBJ2-2 TRBV29-1 SVFGDTGELF
TRBJ2-5 TRBV7-4 ASSQLADQETQY
TRBJ1-2 TRBV20-1 SARWGNYGYT
TRBJ2-3 TRBV12-3/TRBV12-4 ASRTRGSTDTQY
TRBJ2-1 TRBV7-2 ASSPSGNSYNEQF
TRBJ2-3 TRBV12-3/TRBV12-4 ASSSSSRSGGAVDTQY
TRBJ2-5 TRBV6-5 ASSYMATVYQETQY
TRBJ1-4 TRBV12-3/TRBV12-4 ASSTSGAGEKLF
TRBJ1-6 TRBV20-1 SASTTGEGSPLH
TRBJ1-1 TRBV6-4 ASRPTAGRQRGGSMNTEAF
TRBJ1-1 TRBV2 ASSVGQISEAF
TRBJ2-7 TRBV29-1 SVQSTVSYEQY
TRBJ2-1 TRBV12-3/TRBV12-4 ASSPRQGFYNEQF
TRBJ2-5 TRBV20-1 SAGGGIGRETQY
TRBJ2-7 TRBV6-2/TRBV6-3 ASRLWSGDLGEQY
TRBJ1-3 TRBV4-1 ASSQVFIFSGNTIY
TRBJ2-5 TRBV10-2 ASTGHQETQY
TRBJ2-7 TRBV7-9 ASSLGTGGEQY
TRBJ1-5 TRBV4-2 ASSQDERQPQH
TRBJ1-1 TRBV12-3/TRBV12-4 ASSLPRFAAF
TRBJ2-7 TRBV20-1 SARSRDSIYEQY
TRBJ2-7 TRBV29-1 SAMWEFSGLYEQY
TRBJ1-2 TRBV7-9 ASSYPGQKNYGYT
TRBJ1-2 TRBV20-1 SATLRDSRYGYT
TRBJ2-3 TRBV6-1 ASSVDRNTDTQY
TRBJ1-1 TRBV20-1 SARSQRLIAEAF
TRBJ1-1 TRBV28 ASSFQGAGNTEAF
TRBJ2-6 TRBV12-3/TRBV12-4 ASTATGDSGANVLT
TRBJ2-3 TRBV5-6 ASSLRQGLDTQY
TRBJ2-1 TRBV7-3 ASSLRRGGAYNEQF